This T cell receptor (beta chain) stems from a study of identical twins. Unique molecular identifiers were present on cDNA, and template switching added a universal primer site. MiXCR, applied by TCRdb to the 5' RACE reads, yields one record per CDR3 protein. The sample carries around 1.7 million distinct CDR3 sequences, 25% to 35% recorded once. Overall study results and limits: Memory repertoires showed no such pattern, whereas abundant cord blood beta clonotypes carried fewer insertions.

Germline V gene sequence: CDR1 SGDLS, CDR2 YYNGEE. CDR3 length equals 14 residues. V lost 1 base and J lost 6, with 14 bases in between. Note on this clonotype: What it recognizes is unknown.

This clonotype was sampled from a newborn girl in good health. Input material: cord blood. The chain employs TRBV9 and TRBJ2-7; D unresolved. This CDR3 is CASSVHFGGSEQYF. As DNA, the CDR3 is TGTGCCAGCAGCGTACACTTCGGTGGCTCCGAGCAGTACTTC.